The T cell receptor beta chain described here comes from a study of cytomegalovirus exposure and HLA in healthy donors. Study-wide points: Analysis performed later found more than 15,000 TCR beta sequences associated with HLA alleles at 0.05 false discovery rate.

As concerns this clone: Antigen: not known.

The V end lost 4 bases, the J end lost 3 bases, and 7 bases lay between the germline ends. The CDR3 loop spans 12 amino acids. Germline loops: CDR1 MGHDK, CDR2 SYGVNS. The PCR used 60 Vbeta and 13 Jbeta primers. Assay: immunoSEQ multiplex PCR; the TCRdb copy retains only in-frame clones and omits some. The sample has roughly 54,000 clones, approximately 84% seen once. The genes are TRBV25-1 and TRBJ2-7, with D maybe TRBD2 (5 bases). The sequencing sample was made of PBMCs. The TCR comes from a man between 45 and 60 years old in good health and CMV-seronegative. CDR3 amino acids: CASSAAGYEQYF. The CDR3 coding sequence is TGTGCCAGCAGTGCGGCGGGCTACGAGCAGTACTTC.